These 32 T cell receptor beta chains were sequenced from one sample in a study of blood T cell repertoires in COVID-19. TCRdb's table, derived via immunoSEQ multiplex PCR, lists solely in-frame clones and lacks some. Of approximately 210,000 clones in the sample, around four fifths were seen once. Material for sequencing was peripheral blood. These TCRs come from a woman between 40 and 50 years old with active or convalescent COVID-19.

CDR3 in amino acids: CASSETPSTDTQYF. For the CDR3, the DNA is TGTGCCAGCAGTGAAACTCCCAGCACAGATACGCAGTATTTT. V usage is TRBV2 and J usage is TRBJ2-3; the D is unclear. CDR3 length equals 14 residues. Trimming took 2 bases from V and 0 from J, leaving 6 bases between them. Germline loops: CDR1 SNHLY, CDR2 FYNNEI.

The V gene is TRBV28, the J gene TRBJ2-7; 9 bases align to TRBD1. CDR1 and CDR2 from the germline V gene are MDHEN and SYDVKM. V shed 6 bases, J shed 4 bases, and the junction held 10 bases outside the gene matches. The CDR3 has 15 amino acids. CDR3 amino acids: CASRPTGTGKYEQYF. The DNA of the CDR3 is TGTGCCAGCAGACCGACCGGGACAGGGAAGTACGAGCAGTACTTC. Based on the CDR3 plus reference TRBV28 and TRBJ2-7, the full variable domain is DVKVTQSSRYLVKRTGEKVFLECVQDMDHENMFWYRQDPGLGLRLIYFSYDVKMKEKGDIPEGYSVSREKKERFSLILESASTNQTSMYLCASRPTGTGKYEQYFGPGTRLTVT.

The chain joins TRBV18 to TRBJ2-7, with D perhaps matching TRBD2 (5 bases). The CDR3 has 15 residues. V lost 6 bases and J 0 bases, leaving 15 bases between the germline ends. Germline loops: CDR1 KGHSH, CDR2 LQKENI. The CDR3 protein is CASSRREGSSYEQYF. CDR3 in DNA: TGTGCCAGCTCGCGGCGTGAGGGTTCCTCCTACGAGCAGTACTTC.

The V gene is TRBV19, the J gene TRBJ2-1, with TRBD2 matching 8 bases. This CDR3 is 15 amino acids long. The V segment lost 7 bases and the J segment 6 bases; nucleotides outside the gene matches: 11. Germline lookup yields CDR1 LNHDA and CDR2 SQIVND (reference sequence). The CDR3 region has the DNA TGTGCCAGTAATCAGGACCAGCGGGGGTCCAATGAGCAGTTCTTC. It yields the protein CASNQDQRGSNEQFF.

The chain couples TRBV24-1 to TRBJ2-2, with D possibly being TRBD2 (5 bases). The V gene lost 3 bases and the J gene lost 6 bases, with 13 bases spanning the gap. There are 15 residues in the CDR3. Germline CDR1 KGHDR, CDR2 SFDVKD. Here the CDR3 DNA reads TGTGCCACCAGTGATCGGGAAACGGTTGCCGGGGAGCTGTTTTTT. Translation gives CATSDRETVAGELFF.

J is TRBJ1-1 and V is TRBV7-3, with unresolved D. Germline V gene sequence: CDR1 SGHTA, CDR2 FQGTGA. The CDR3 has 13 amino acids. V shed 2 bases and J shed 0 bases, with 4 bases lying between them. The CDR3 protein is CASSLSVNTEAFF. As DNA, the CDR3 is TGTGCCAGCAGCTTATCGGTGAACACTGAAGCTTTCTTT. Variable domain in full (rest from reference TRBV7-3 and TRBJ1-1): GAGVSQTPSNKVTEKGKYVELRCDPISGHTALYWYRQSLGQGPEFLIYFQGTGAADDSGLPNDRFFAVRPEGSVSTLKIQRTERGDSAVYLCASSLSVNTEAFFGQGTRLTVV.

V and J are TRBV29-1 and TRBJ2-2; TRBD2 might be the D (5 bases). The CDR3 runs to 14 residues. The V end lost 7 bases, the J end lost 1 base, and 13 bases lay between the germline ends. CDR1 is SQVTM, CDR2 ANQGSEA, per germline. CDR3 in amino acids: CSARRELNTGELFF. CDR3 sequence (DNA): TGCAGCGCCCGCCGGGAATTGAACACCGGGGAGCTGTTTTTT.

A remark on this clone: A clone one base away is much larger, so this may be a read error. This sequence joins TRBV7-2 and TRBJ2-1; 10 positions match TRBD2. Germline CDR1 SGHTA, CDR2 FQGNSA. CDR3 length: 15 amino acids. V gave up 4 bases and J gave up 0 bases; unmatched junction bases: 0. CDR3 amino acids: CASSSSGGSYNEQFF. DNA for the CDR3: TGTGCCAGCAGCTCTAGCGGGGGCTCCTACAATGAGCAGTTCTTC. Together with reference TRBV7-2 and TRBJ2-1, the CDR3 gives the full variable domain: GAGVSQSPSNKVTEKGKDVELRCDPISGHTALYWYRQSLGQGLEFLIYFQGNSAPDKSGLPSDRFSAERTGGSVSTLTIQRTQQEDSAVYLCASSSSGGSYNEQFFGPGTRLTVL.

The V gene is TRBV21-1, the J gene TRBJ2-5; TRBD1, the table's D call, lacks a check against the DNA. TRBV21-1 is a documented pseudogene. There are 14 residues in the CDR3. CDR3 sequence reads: CASSKEWAGETQYF. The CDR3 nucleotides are TGTGCCAGCAGCAAAGAGTGGGCAGGGGAGACCCAGTACTTC.

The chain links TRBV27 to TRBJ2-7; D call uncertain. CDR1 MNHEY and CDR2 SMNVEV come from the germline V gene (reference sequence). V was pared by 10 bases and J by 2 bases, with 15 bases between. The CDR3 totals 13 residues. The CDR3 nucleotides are TGTGCCACTAAGAATGAAGAGGCCTACGAGCAGTACTTC. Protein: CATKNEEAYEQYF.

Here the CDR3 reads CASSLVADTQYF. For the CDR3, the DNA is TGTGCCAGCAGCCTCGTAGCAGATACGCAGTATTTT. The chain joins TRBV7-9 to TRBJ2-3; D unresolved. V lost 5 bases to trimming and J lost 4 bases, with 7 bases between them. Looked up from germline, CDR1 is SEHNR and CDR2 is FQNEAQ (reference sequence). This CDR3 has 12 amino acids.

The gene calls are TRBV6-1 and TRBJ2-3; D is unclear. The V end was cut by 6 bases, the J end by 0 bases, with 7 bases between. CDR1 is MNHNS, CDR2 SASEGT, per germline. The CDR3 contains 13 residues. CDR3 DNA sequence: TGTGCCAGCAGGGAAACTAGCACAGATACGCAGTATTTT. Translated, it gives CASRETSTDTQYF.

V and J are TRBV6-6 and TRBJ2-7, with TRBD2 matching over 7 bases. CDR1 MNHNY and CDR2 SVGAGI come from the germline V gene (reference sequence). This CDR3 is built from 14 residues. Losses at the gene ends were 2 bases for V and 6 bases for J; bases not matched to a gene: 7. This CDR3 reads CASSYIAGVSEQYF. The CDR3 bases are TGTGCCAGCAGTTACATTGCGGGAGTTAGCGAGCAGTACTTC.

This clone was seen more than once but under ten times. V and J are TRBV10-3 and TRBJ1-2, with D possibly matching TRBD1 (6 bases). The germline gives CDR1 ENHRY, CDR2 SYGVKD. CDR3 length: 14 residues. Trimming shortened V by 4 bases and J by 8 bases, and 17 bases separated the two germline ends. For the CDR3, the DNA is TGTGCCATCAGTGGAGCGACAGGTCAGGGAGGCTACACCTTC. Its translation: CAISGATGQGGYTF.

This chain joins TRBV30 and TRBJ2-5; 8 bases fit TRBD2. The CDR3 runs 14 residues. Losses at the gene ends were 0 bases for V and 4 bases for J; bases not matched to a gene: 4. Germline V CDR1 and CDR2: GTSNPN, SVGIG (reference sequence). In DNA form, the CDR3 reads TGTGCCTGGAGTGTACGAGGACTAGCAGAGACCCAGTACTTC. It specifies CAWSVRGLAETQYF.

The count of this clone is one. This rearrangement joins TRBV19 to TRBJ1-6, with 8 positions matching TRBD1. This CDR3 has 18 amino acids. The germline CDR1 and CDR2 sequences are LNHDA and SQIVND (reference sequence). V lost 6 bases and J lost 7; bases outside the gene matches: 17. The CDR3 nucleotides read TGTGCCAGTAGGGGGGACAGGTTTGTTTATACGGAGAATTCACCCCTCCACTTT. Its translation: CASRGDRFVYTENSPLHF.

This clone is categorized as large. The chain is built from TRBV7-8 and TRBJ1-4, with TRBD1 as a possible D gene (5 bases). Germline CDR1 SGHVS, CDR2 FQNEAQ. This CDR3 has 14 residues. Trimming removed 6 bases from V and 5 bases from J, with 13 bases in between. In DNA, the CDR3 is TGTGCCAGCAGGCCCGTCGGGGGGAATGAAAAACTGTTTTTT. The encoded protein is CASRPVGGNEKLFF.

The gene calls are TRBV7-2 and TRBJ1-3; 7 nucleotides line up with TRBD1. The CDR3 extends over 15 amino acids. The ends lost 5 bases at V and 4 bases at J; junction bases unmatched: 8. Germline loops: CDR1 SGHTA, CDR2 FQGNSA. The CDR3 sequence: CASSNTDRPGNTIYF. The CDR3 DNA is TGTGCCAGCAGCAACACGGACAGGCCCGGAAACACCATATATTTT.

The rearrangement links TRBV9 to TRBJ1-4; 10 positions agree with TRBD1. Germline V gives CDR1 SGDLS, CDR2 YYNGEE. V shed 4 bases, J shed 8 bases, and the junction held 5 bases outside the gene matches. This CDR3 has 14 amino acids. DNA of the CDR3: TGTGCCAGCAGCCCCGGACAGGGGGAGGAAAAACTGTTTTTT. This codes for CASSPGQGEEKLFF.

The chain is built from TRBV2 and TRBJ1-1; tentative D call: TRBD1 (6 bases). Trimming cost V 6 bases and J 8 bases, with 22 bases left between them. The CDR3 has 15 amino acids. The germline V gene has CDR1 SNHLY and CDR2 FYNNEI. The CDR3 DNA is TGTGCCAGCAGCGCGTATGTCTCAGGGGTTGAAGAAGCTTTCTTT. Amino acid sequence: CASSAYVSGVEEAFF.

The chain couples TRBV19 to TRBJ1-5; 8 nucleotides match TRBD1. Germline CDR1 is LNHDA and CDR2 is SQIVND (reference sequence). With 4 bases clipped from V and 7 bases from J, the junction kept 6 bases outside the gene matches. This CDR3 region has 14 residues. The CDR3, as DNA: TGTGCCAGTAGTAATCCAGGGGGCAGGCAGCCCCAGCATTTT. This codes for CASSNPGGRQPQHF.

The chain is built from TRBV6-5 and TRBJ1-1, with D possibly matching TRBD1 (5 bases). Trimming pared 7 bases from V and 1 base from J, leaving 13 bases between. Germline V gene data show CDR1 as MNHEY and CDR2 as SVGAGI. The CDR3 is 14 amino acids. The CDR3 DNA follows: TGTGCCAGCAAGTCCGGGGGTGGGAACACTGAAGCTTTCTTT. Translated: CASKSGGGNTEAFF.

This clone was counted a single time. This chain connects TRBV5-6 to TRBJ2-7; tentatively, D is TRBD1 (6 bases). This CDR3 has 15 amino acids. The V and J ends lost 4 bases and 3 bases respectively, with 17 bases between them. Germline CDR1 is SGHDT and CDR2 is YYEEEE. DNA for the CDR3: TGTGCCAGCAGCCAGGGGACCTCCCCGGTCTACGAGCAGTACTTC. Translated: CASSQGTSPVYEQYF.

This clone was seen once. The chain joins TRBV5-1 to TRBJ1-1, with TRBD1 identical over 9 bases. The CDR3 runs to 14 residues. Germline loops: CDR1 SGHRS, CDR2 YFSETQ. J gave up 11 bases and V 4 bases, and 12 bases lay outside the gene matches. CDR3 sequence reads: CASSRDRETGPAFF. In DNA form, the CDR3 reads TGCGCCAGCAGCAGGGACAGGGAAACGGGGCCGGCTTTCTTT.

The CDR3 here is CSAKGGGEAFF. The DNA for the CDR3 is TGCAGTGCTAAAGGGGGGGGTGAAGCTTTCTTT. V gene TRBV20-1 combines with J gene TRBJ1-1; the D gene is possibly TRBD1 (6 bases). This CDR3 contains 11 residues. The V end lost 4 bases, the J end lost 7 bases, and 10 bases lay between the germline ends. Germline V gene lookup returns CDR1 DFQATT and CDR2 SNEGSKA (reference sequence).

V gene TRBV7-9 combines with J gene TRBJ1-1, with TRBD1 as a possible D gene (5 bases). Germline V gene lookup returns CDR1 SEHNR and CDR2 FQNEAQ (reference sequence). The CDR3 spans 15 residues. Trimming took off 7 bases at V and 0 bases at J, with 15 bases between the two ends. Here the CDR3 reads CASTTNPTVNTEAFF. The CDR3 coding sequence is TGTGCCAGCACCACAAACCCGACAGTGAACACTGAAGCTTTCTTT.

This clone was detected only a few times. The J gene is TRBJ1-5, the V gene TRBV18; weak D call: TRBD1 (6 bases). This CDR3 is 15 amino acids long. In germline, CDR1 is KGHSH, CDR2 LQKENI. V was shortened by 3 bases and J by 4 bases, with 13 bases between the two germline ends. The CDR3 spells CASSPVDSANQPQHF. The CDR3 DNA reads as TGTGCCAGCTCACCCGTGGACAGCGCAAATCAGCCCCAGCATTTT.

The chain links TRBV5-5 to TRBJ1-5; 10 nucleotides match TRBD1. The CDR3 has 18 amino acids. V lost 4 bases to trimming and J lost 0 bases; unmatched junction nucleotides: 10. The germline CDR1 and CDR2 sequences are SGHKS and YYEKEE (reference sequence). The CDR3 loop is CASSDGTGDLLSNQPQHF. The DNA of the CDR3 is TGTGCCAGCAGCGACGGGACAGGGGACCTCCTTAGCAATCAGCCCCAGCATTTT.

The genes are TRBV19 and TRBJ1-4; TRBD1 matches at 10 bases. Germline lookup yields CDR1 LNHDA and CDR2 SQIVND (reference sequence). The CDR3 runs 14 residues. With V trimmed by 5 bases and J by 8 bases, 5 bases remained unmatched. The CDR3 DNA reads TGTGCCAGTAGTCCGGGACAGGGGTGGGAAAAACTGTTTTTT. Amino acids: CASSPGQGWEKLFF.

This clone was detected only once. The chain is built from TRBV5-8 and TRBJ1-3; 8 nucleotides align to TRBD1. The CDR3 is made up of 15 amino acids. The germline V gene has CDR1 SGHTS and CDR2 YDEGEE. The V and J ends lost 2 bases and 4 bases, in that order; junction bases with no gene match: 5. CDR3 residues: CASSFGQGYGNTIYF. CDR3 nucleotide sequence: TGTGCCAGCAGCTTCGGACAGGGTTACGGAAACACCATATATTTT.

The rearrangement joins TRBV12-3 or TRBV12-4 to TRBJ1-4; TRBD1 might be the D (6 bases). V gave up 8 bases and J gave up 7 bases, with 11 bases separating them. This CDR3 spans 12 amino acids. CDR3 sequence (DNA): TGTGCCAGCTCGCCAGGGGCTGAAAAACTGTTTTTT. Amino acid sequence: CASSPGAEKLFF.

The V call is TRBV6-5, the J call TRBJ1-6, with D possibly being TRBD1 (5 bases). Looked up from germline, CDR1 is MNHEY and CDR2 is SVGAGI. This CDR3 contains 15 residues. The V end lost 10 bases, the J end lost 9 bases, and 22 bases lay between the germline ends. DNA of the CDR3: TGTGCCATCGCCCCTAGAAGGGGAGGTGGTTCACCCCTCCACTTT. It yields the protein CAIAPRRGGGSPLHF.